This T cell receptor (beta chain) was documented in a study of cytomegalovirus exposure and HLA in healthy donors. Trimming took 6 bases from V and 4 from J, leaving 12 bases between them. Germline lookup yields CDR1 MDHEN and CDR2 SYDVKM. This CDR3 is built from 13 residues. PCR used 60 Vbeta primers and 13 Jbeta primers. Libraries were prepared by immunoSEQ multiplex PCR; TCRdb keeps only in-frame clonotypes and omits some of them. This sample carries over 150,000 clones, 75% to 85% of them seen once, and the ten largest clones take 0.6% to 0.7%. The sample taken for sequencing was PBMCs. This chain links TRBV28 with TRBJ1-2, with D tentatively TRBD1 (5 bases). The source of this sequence is a boy aged 5-17 years in good health and CMV-seronegative. In DNA form, the CDR3 reads TGTGCCAGCAGCGCGGGACTGACCTATGGCTACACCTTC. This codes for CASSAGLTYGYTF.